The 12 T cell receptor beta chains below all came from one sample that was sequenced in a study of T-cell reconstitution after alpha-beta-depleted transplantation in children. Unique molecular identifiers featured in how the TCRbeta library was prepared. TCRdb processed the PCR reads anew with MiXCR; each CDR3 protein has one entry. The profile shows roughly 500,000 distinct CDR3 sequences, about 12% of them singletons. The sample in question was PBMCs from the stem cell graft donor, obtained from the stem cell graft. The source of these receptors is a human donor who donated a stem cell graft to a child with combined immunodeficiency.

The chain couples TRBV12-3 or TRBV12-4 to TRBJ2-1, with 8 bases lining up with TRBD2. With 7 bases clipped from V and 5 bases from J, the junction kept 16 bases outside the gene matches. The CDR3 length is 17 residues. Here the CDR3 DNA reads TGTGCCAGCAAACAAAGTGGGGGGAGCGGGAGCGACAATGAGCAGTTCTTC. It is translated as CASKQSGGSGSDNEQFF.

The chain recombines TRBV10-3 with TRBJ2-7; D could derive from TRBD1 or TRBD2 (5 bases each). CDR3 length: 12 residues. From germline, CDR1 is ENHRY and CDR2 SYGVKD. The V end was cut by 8 bases, the J end by 7 bases, with 15 bases between. Here the CDR3 reads CAIGTDIGEQYF. The CDR3 region has the DNA TGTGCCATCGGGACGGATATCGGTGAGCAGTACTTC.

This clonotype was detected only a few times. The rearrangement uses TRBV2 and TRBJ2-2; weak D call: TRBD1 (5 bases). This CDR3 region has 15 residues. Deletions cut 2 bases from V and 3 bases from J, with 10 bases between. Germline-derived CDR1 and CDR2 are SNHLY and FYNNEI. CDR3 loop: CASSEQGSDTGELFF. The CDR3 region has the DNA TGTGCCAGCAGTGAACAGGGAAGTGACACCGGGGAGCTGTTTTTT.

The rearrangement links TRBV7-8 to TRBJ2-1, with TRBD2 identical over 9 bases. Losses at the gene ends were 1 base for V and 10 bases for J; bases not matched to a gene: 11. CDR1 and CDR2 from the germline V gene are SGHVS and FQNEAQ. The CDR3 length is 16 residues. CDR3 in DNA: TGTGCCAGCAGCTTAGAGGCGGGAGGGCCGATAAGGGAGCAGTTCTTC. This translates into CASSLEAGGPIREQFF.

The chain uses TRBV7-3 and TRBJ1-6, with D unclear. The CDR3 sequence is 15 residues long. V was cut by 5 bases and J by 6 bases, with 14 bases left in between. Germline lookup yields CDR1 SGHTA and CDR2 FQGTGA. The CDR3 here is CASSLHEGRNSPLHF. Written as DNA, the CDR3 is TGTGCCAGCAGCCTCCACGAGGGTCGTAATTCACCCCTCCACTTT.

Ten or more counts support this clonotype. The J gene is TRBJ1-5, the V gene TRBV4-2, with D possibly matching TRBD1 (5 bases). The CDR3 consists of 14 residues. The germline gives CDR1 LGHNA, CDR2 YNFKEQ. V was pared by 6 bases and J by 2 bases, with 11 bases between. The CDR3 loop reads CASRSGLGNQPQHF. DNA for the CDR3: TGTGCCAGCAGGTCGGGACTTGGCAATCAGCCCCAGCATTTT.

This clonotype was recorded many times. V is TRBV29-1 and J is TRBJ1-2, with TRBD1 as a possible D gene (5 bases). Per the germline V gene, CDR1 is SQVTM and CDR2 is ANQGSEA. The germline V and J ends were trimmed by 6 bases and 4 bases, with 18 bases remaining between them. The CDR3 contains 14 residues. CDR3 region: CSVARWGTSYGYTF. For the CDR3, the DNA is TGCAGCGTCGCCCGGTGGGGGACCTCCTATGGCTACACCTTC.

There are many counts of this clonotype. V is TRBV7-9 and J is TRBJ2-1; 10 nucleotides align to TRBD2. V shed 5 bases, J shed 9 bases, and the junction held 13 bases outside the gene matches. The germline V gene has CDR1 SEHNR and CDR2 FQNEAQ (reference sequence). This CDR3 comprises 16 residues. DNA for the CDR3: TGTGCCAGCAGCCCGCTAAGGAGCGGGGGGGCTTTTGAGCAGTTCTTC. This gives the protein CASSPLRSGGAFEQFF.

The chain is built from TRBV30 and TRBJ2-1, with 14 bases lining up with TRBD2. Germline CDR1 is GTSNPN and CDR2 is SVGIG (reference sequence). The J segment lost 8 bases and the V segment lost 3 bases, leaving 3 bases of the junction unmatched. The CDR3 runs to 14 residues. Here the CDR3 DNA reads TGTGCCTGGAGGGGGACTAGCGGGAGCGATGAGCAGTTCTTC. This sequence encodes CAWRGTSGSDEQFF.

This clonotype was recorded at least ten times. The rearrangement links TRBV27 to TRBJ2-1; D call uncertain. The V end lost 8 bases, the J end lost 7 bases, and 9 bases lay between the germline ends. The CDR3 runs to 11 residues. Per the germline V gene, CDR1 is MNHEY and CDR2 is SMNVEV (reference sequence). CDR3 region: CASGFGNEQFF. As DNA, the CDR3 is TGTGCCAGCGGATTCGGAAATGAGCAGTTCTTC.

The CDR3 protein is CATSDPGTFNEQFF. In DNA, the CDR3 is TGTGCCACCAGTGATCCCGGGACTTTCAATGAGCAGTTCTTC. J is TRBJ2-1 and V is TRBV24-1, with a weak D call TRBD2 (6 bases). Germline assignment: CDR1 KGHDR and CDR2 SFDVKD. CDR3 size: 14 residues. Trimming took off 3 bases at V and 6 bases at J, with 11 bases between the two ends.

This clonotype was seen a few times. V gene TRBV7-8 combines with J gene TRBJ2-7; 10 bases fit TRBD2. This CDR3 comprises 16 residues. Germline CDR1 and CDR2: SGHVS and FQNEAQ. J lost 2 bases, V lost 4 bases, and 8 bases had no gene match. CDR3 residues: CASSSRTSGTPYEQYF. CDR3 coding DNA: TGTGCCAGCAGCTCTCGGACTAGCGGCACTCCCTACGAGCAGTACTTC.